This T cell receptor beta chain was profiled in a study of shared clonotypes between healthy human individuals. Trimming at V came to 6 bases and at J to 2 bases, leaving 12 bases not matched to a gene. CDR3 length: 17 amino acids. Germline lookup yields CDR1 MDHEN and CDR2 SYDVKM. Method: immunoSEQ multiplex PCR; TCRdb's copy keeps in-frame clones and lacks some. The table records roughly 380,000 clones, 90% to 98% of them present only once. This clone came up once. Its antigen is unknown. Findings and limits, study-wide: Larger estimated richness was generally seen in naive subsets than in memory subsets.

V and J are TRBV28 and TRBJ1-3, with 8 bases aligning to TRBD1. The source of this sequence is a young man in good health. Sequenced: memory CD8+ T cells sorted from blood. Indicated subset: CD45RO+ cells pooled with CCR7-negative TemRA cells. The DNA of the CDR3 is TGTGCCAGCAGCCCGGACCCGCTGACAGGGGCTGGAAACACCATATATTTT. This sequence encodes CASSPDPLTGAGNTIYF.